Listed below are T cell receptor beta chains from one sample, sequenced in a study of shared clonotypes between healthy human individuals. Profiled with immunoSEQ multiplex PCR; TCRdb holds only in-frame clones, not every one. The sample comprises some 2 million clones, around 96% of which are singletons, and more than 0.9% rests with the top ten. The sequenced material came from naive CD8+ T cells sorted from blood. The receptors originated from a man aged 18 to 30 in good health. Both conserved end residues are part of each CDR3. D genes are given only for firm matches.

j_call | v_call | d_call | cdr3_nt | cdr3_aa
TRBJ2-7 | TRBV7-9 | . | TGTGCCAGCAGCTTAGTCATGGGAAAGAGAACCTACGAGCAGTACTTC | CASSLVMGKRTYEQYF
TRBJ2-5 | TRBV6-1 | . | TGTGCCAGCAGTGAATCTGTGGGAGAGACCCAGTACTTC | CASSESVGETQYF
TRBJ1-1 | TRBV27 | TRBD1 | TGTGCCAGCAGTTCCCGGGACAGGGGGCTCACTGAAGCTTTCTTT | CASSSRDRGLTEAFF
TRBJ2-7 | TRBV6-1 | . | TGTGCCAGCAGTGAACTGGGGGACTCCTACGAGCAGTACTTC | CASSELGDSYEQYF
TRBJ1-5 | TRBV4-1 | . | TGCGCCAGCAGCCAAGCGGACAGTTACCAGCAGCCCCAGCATTTT | CASSQADSYQQPQHF
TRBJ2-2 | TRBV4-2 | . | TGTGCCAGCAGCCAAGAGGATACCGGGACCGGGGAGCTGTTTTTT | CASSQEDTGTGELFF
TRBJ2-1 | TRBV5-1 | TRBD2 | TGCGCCAGCAGCTTGAGCCTAGCGGGAGACATGGGGTACAATGAGCAGTTCTTC | CASSLSLAGDMGYNEQFF
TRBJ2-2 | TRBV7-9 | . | TGTGCCAGCAGCTTAATGTGGGGCCCGAACACCGGGGAGCTGTTTTTT | CASSLMWGPNTGELFF
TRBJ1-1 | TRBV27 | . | TGTGCCAGCAGTTTATGGTACAGCGATGAAGCTTTCTTT | CASSLWYSDEAFF
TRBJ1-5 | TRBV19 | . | TGTGCCAGTAGTGGAGGTCAGCCCCAGCATTTT | CASSGGQPQHF
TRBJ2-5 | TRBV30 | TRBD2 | TGTGCCTTACTAGCGGTAGCTTGGTACCAAGAGACCCAGTACTTC | CALLAVAWYQETQYF
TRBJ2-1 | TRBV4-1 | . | TGCGCCAGCAGCCAAGATCGCTGGACTGCTGAACCTAATGAGCAGTTCTTC | CASSQDRWTAEPNEQFF
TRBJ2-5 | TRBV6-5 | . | TGTGCCAGCAGTTACTCCGAGGGAGAAGAGACCCAGTACTTC | CASSYSEGEETQYF
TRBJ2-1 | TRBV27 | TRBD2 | TGTGCCAGCAGTCCCGGGACTAGCGGGTATAATGAGCAGTTCTTC | CASSPGTSGYNEQFF
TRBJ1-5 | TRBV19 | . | TGTGCCAGTAGTATATCAACAGGAGGTCAGCCCCAGCATTTT | CASSISTGGQPQHF
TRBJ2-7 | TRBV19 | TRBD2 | TGTGCCAGTTCGTTAGTAGCGGGAGCCTACGAGCAGTACTTC | CASSLVAGAYEQYF
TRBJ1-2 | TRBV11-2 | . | TGTGCCAGCAGCTCAGAAGGCGGACAGTTCGTGAAGGATGGCTACACCTTC | CASSSEGGQFVKDGYTF
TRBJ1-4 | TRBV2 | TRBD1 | TGTGCCAGCAGCCCACAGGGGAGGGAAAAACTGTTTTTT | CASSPQGREKLFF
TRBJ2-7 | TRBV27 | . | TGTGCCAGCAGTTGGGGCACCTCCTACGAGCAGTACTTC | CASSWGTSYEQYF
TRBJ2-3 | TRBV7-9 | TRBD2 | TGTGCCAGCAGCCCGGGACTAGCGGGCCATACGCAGTATTTT | CASSPGLAGHTQYF